These 2 T cell receptor beta chains share one sample of origin, sequenced in a study of T cell responses to AZD1222 COVID-19 vaccine. Method: immunoSEQ multiplex PCR; TCRdb's copy keeps in-frame clones and lacks some. The sample lists about 130,000 clones; about 90% were seen once. The material was peripheral blood, obtained on day 0 of AZD1222 vaccination. The receptors here all came from an adult in good health.

The CDR3 DNA is TGTGCCAGCAGCAGCAGCGGACAGGGGGCGGGTGAGCAGTTCTTC. Translation gives CASSSSGQGAGEQFF. The gene calls are TRBV7-2 and TRBJ2-1; 11 positions match TRBD1. Trimming cost V 5 bases and J 9 bases; bases outside gene matches: 9. The CDR3 runs to 15 residues. Germline CDR1 SGHTA, CDR2 FQGNSA.

This clone was seen a handful of times. The chain joins TRBV5-8 to TRBJ2-7, with 7 bases lining up with TRBD1. Germline V CDR1 and CDR2: SGHTS, YDEGEE. The CDR3 spans 12 residues. The V and J ends lost 1 base and 8 bases, in that order; junction bases with no gene match: 3. The CDR3 bases are TGTGCCAGCAGCTTGCGGACAGGCCAGCAGTACTTC. It yields the protein CASSLRTGQQYF. The full variable domain, in which reference TRBV5-8 and TRBJ2-7 provide the parts outside the CDR3, is EAGVTQSPTHLIKTRGQQATLRCSPISGHTSVYWYQQALGLGLQFLLWYDEGEERNRGNFPPRFSGRQFPNYSSELNVNALELEDSALYLCASSLRTGQQYFGPGTRLTVT.